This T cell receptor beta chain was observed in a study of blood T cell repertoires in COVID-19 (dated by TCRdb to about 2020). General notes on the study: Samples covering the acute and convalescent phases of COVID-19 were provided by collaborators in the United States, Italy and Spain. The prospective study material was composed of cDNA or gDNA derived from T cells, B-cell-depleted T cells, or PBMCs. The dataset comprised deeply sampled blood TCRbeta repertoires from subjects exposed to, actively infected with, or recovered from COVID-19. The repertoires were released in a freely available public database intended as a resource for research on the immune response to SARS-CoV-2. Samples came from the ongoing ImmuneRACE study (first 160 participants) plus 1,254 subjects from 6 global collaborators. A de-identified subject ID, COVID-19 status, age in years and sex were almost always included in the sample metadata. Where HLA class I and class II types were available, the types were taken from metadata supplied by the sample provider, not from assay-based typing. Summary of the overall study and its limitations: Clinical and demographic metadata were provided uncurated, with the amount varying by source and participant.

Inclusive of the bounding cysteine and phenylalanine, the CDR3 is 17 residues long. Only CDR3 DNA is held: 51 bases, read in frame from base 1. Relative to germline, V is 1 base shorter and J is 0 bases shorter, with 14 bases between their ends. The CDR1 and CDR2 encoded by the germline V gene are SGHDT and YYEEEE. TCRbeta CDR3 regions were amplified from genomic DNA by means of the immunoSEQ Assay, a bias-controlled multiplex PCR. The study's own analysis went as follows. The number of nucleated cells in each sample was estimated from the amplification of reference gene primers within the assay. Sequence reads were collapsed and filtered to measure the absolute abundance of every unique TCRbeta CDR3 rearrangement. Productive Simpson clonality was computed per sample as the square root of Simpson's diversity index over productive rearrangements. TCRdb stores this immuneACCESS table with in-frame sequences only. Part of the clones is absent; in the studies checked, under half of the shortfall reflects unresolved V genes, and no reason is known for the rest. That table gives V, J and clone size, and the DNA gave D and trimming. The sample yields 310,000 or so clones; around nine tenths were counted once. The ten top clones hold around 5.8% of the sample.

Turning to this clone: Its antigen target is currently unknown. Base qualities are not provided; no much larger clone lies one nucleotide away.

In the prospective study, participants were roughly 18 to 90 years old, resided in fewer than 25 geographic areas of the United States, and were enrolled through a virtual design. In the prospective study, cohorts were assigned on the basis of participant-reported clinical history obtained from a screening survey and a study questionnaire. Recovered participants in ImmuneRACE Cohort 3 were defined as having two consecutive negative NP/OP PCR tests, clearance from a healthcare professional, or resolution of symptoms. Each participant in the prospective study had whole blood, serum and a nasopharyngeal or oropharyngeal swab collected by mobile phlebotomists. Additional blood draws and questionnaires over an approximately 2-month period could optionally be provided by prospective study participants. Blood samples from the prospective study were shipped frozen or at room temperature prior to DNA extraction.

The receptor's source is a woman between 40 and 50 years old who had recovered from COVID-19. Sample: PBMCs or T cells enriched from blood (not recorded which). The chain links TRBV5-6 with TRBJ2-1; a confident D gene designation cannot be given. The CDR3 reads CASSLPLTRSSYNEQFF. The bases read TGTGCCAGCAGCTTGCCCCTTACCCGGAGCTCCTACAATGAGCAGTTCTTC.